One and the same sample provided the 11 T cell receptor beta chains below, sequenced in a study of blood T cell repertoires in COVID-19 (TCRdb year 2020). Receptor amplification or capture employed the immunoSEQ multiplex PCR assay. TCRdb re-hosts the immuneACCESS table, in-frame sequences only. Its copies lack some clones; in the studies checked, an unresolved V gene accounts for under half of them, and the cause for the rest is not known. The sample table contains about 200,000 clones; only one count was recorded for just under 85% of them. The ten largest clones capture 5.1% of the sample. The sample was peripheral blood. These TCRs come from a woman in her seventies with active or convalescent COVID-19.

The chain employs TRBV6-5 and TRBJ2-5, with D perhaps TRBD1 (6 bases). Deletions cut 6 bases from V and 0 bases from J, with 11 bases between. There are 14 residues in the CDR3. The germline CDR1 and CDR2 sequences are MNHEY and SVGAGI. The CDR3 protein is CASSNGQNQETQYF. The CDR3 bases are TGTGCCAGCAGCAACGGACAGAACCAAGAGACCCAGTACTTC.

This chain links TRBV3-1 (or the pseudogene TRBV3-2) with TRBJ1-1, with D hard to call. Germline CDR1 reads LGHDT; CDR2 reads YNNKEL (reference sequence). The germline V and J ends were trimmed by 2 bases and 3 bases, with 13 bases remaining between them. This CDR3 spans 15 amino acids. This CDR3 reads CASSQRPGRDTEAFF. CDR3 nucleotide sequence: TGTGCCAGCAGCCAACGGCCGGGTCGGGACACTGAAGCTTTCTTT.

This clone was seen many times. The rearrangement uses TRBV28 and TRBJ1-5; 8 bases line up with TRBD1. With V trimmed by 5 bases and J by 1 base, 4 bases remained unmatched. CDR1 is MDHEN, CDR2 SYDVKM, per germline. The CDR3 is 15 residues long. CDR3 region: CASSVRTGSNQPQHF. CDR3 sequence (DNA): TGTGCCAGCAGTGTCCGGACAGGGAGCAATCAGCCCCAGCATTTT. The whole variable domain, remainder taken from reference TRBV28 and TRBJ1-5, is DVKVTQSSRYLVKRTGEKVFLECVQDMDHENMFWYRQDPGLGLRLIYFSYDVKMKEKGDIPEGYSVSREKKERFSLILESASTNQTSMYLCASSVRTGSNQPQHFGDGTRLSIL.

CDR3 sequence (DNA): TGTGCCAGCAGCCGCGCCTACGGGGGGGCTGGAAACACCATATATTTT. The encoded protein is CASSRAYGGAGNTIYF. The V gene is TRBV5-5, the J gene TRBJ1-3, with D maybe TRBD1 (5 bases). Germline V gives CDR1 SGHKS, CDR2 YYEKEE (reference sequence). Trimming removed 4 bases at V and 2 bases at J, with 16 bases between. The CDR3 has 16 residues.

V gene TRBV4-1 combines with J gene TRBJ1-4; maybe TRBD1 (6 bases). Germline assignment: CDR1 MGHRA and CDR2 YSYEKL. The CDR3 is made up of 14 amino acids. The V end lost 0 bases, the J end lost 8 bases, and 10 bases lay between the germline ends. CDR3 nucleotides: TGCGCCAGCAGCCAAGACAGGGGAGTAGAAAAACTGTTTTTT. This gives the protein CASSQDRGVEKLFF.

This rearrangement joins TRBV19 to TRBJ2-7, with D tentatively TRBD1 (5 bases). This CDR3 comprises 15 residues. V was pared by 2 bases and J by 2 bases, with 13 bases between. CDR1 and CDR2 (germline): LNHDA, SQIVND (reference sequence). DNA of the CDR3: TGTGCCAGTAGTATACCAGGGAAGGGGACCTACGAGCAGTACTTC. Encoded protein: CASSIPGKGTYEQYF.

The chain couples TRBV19 to TRBJ2-1; possible D gene TRBD1, 5 bases. CDR1 and CDR2 from the germline V gene are LNHDA and SQIVND (reference sequence). The V end lost 4 bases, the J end lost 8 bases, and 9 bases lay between the germline ends. This CDR3 contains 12 residues. This chain's CDR3 is CASSTQGDEQFF. The CDR3 DNA follows: TGTGCCAGTAGTACCCAGGGTGATGAGCAGTTCTTC.

This sequence joins TRBV4-1 and TRBJ2-2; 7 bases are a match to TRBD2. With 4 bases clipped from V and 7 bases from J, the junction kept 9 bases outside the gene matches. The CDR3 has 15 amino acids. Germline assignment: CDR1 MGHRA and CDR2 YSYEKL. CDR3 sequence: CASSRQRDGGGELFF. In nucleotides, the CDR3 is TGCGCCAGCAGCCGCCAGCGGGATGGTGGCGGGGAGCTGTTTTTT.

The genes are TRBV6-5 and TRBJ1-5, with a weak D call TRBD1 (6 bases). The V end lost 8 bases, the J end lost 4 bases, and 12 bases lay between the germline ends. Germline V lookup: CDR1 MNHEY, CDR2 SVGAGI. This CDR3 comprises 13 residues. This CDR3 reads CASSRTENQPQHF. The CDR3 nucleotides are TGTGCCAGCTCACGGACAGAGAATCAGCCCCAGCATTTT.

The chain combines TRBV11-3 with TRBJ2-1; D is perhaps TRBD1 (6 bases). V gave up 6 bases and J gave up 6 bases, with 21 bases separating them. CDR3 length equals 16 residues. Germline CDR1 reads SGHNT; CDR2 reads YENEEA. Here the CDR3 reads CASSSRKGERGNEQFF. CDR3 coding DNA: TGTGCCAGCAGTTCCAGAAAGGGGGAGAGGGGCAATGAGCAGTTCTTC. Full variable domain (rest looked up from reference TRBV11-3 and TRBJ2-1): EAGVVQSPRYKIIEKKQPVAFWCNPISGHNTLYWYLQNLGQGPELLIRYENEEAVDDSQLPKDRFSAERLKGVDSTLKIQPAELGDSAVYLCASSSRKGERGNEQFFGPGTRLTVL.

This clone was found a few times. The rearrangement uses TRBV10-3 and TRBJ1-4; 7 bases agree with TRBD1. CDR1 ENHRY and CDR2 SYGVKD come from the germline V gene. The length of the CDR3 is 15 residues. After removal of 2 bases from V and 6 bases from J, the junction contained 6 bases not matched to a gene. The CDR3, as DNA: TGTGCCATCAGTGAGACGGACAGGCCACATGAAAAACTGTTTTTT. Translating it yields CAISETDRPHEKLFF.